Below, 18 T cell receptor beta chains from the same sample are listed, as sequenced in a study of T cells in Graves' hyperthyroidism and ophthalmopathy. RNA transcripts gave rise to amplified TCR beta CDR3 regions. The HTBI primer set was used in a first-round RT-PCR of the TCR CDR3. TCRdb reprocessed the multiplex PCR reads via MiXCR and lists one record per CDR3 protein. The data hold about 610,000 distinct CDR3 sequences, with approximately 15% observed a single time. Material for sequencing was blood. The receptors come from a woman between 40 and 50 years old with Graves' ophthalmopathy.

This clonotype was found many times. The chain has TRBV6-5 and TRBJ2-7; 11 positions match TRBD1. Trimming took 0 bases from V and 3 from J; bases not matched to a gene: 1. CDR3 length: 15 amino acids. From germline, CDR1 is MNHEY and CDR2 SVGAGI. CDR3 sequence: CASSYSGTGGYEQYF. Written as DNA, the CDR3 is TGTGCCAGCAGTTACTCGGGGACAGGGGGCTACGAGCAGTACTTC.

This clonotype showed up many times. The rearrangement joins TRBV12-3 or TRBV12-4 to TRBJ2-6; a possible D gene is TRBD1 (6 bases). CDR3 length: 17 amino acids. The V end lost 4 bases, the J end lost 0 bases, and 13 bases lay between the germline ends. CDR3 in amino acids: CASSWADSSSGANVLTF. The CDR3 DNA reads as TGTGCCAGCAGTTGGGCGGACAGCAGCTCTGGGGCCAACGTCCTGACTTTC.

Ten or more counts support this clonotype. The chain joins TRBV29-1 to TRBJ2-7; either TRBD1 or TRBD2 may fit D (5 bases each). The V gene's germline CDR1 is SQVTM and CDR2 ANQGSEA. The CDR3 has 12 amino acids. V lost 7 bases and J 0 bases, leaving 10 bases between the germline ends. Here the CDR3 DNA reads TGCAGCGGTTCGGGACCCTCCTACGAGCAGTACTTC. This codes for CSGSGPSYEQYF.

This clonotype was counted at least ten times. The rearrangement uses TRBV28 and TRBJ1-3; D might be TRBD1 (6 bases). Germline loops: CDR1 MDHEN, CDR2 SYDVKM. The CDR3 spans 14 residues. V gave up 4 bases and J gave up 3 bases, with 10 bases separating them. The CDR3 loop reads CASSSYRDGNTIYF. DNA of the CDR3: TGTGCCAGCAGTTCGTACAGGGATGGAAACACCATATATTTT.

This clonotype has more than one count but fewer than ten. Just one base apart from a much larger clone, this may be a read error. The chain links TRBV28 to TRBJ2-7; 9 bases align to TRBD1. The germline V gene has CDR1 MDHEN and CDR2 SYDVKM. The CDR3 loop spans 16 amino acids. The CDR3 loop reads CASSSFDRGSPYGQYF. CDR3 DNA: TGTGCCAGCAGTTCCTTCGACAGGGGGTCCCCCTACGGGCAGTACTTC.

This clonotype was detected ten times or more. The chain is built from TRBV4-1 and TRBJ1-5; D uncertain. The CDR3 contains 15 residues. Trimming took off 1 base at V and 1 base at J, with 8 bases between the two ends. In germline, CDR1 is MGHRA, CDR2 YSYEKL. The chain's CDR3 is CASSQVPGSNQPQHF. The CDR3 region has the DNA TGCGCCAGCAGCCAAGTACCGGGCAGCAATCAGCCCCAGCATTTT.

This clonotype was detected many times. CDR3 protein: CASSITAGQPQHF. The DNA of the CDR3 is TGTGCCAGTAGTATAACGGCGGGCCAGCCCCAGCATTTT. The V and J genes are TRBV19 and TRBJ1-5; D call uncertain. The CDR3 covers 13 residues. Germline assignment: CDR1 LNHDA and CDR2 SQIVND (reference sequence). Between the trimmed V and J ends, which lost 2 bases and 7 bases, there was a span of 9 bases. Looking up the rest from reference TRBV19 and TRBJ1-5 gives the full variable domain: DGGITQSPKYLFRKEGQNVTLSCEQNLNHDAMYWYRQDPGQGLRLIYYSQIVNDFQKGDIAEGYSVSREKKESFPLTVTSAQKNPTAFYLCASSITAGQPQHFGDGTRLSIL.

The rearrangement uses TRBV20-1 and TRBJ1-1; D remains ambiguous. The CDR3 loop spans 13 amino acids. Germline-derived CDR1 and CDR2 are DFQATT and SNEGSKA (reference sequence). Trimming left V 2 bases short and J 0 bases short, with 7 bases between. For the CDR3, the DNA is TGCAGTGCTAGACCACAGCTGAACACTGAAGCTTTCTTT. Translation gives CSARPQLNTEAFF.

This chain uses TRBV19 with TRBJ2-5, with D hard to call. The CDR3 contains 13 residues. CDR1 LNHDA and CDR2 SQIVND come from the germline V gene (reference sequence). V dropped 5 bases and J dropped 2 bases, with 9 bases sitting between them. The CDR3 nucleotides are TGTGCCAGTAGTCGGTCCGCTCAAGAGACCCAGTACTTC. Translating it yields CASSRSAQETQYF. The full variable domain, with the rest looked up from reference TRBV19 and TRBJ2-5, is DGGITQSPKYLFRKEGQNVTLSCEQNLNHDAMYWYRQDPGQGLRLIYYSQIVNDFQKGDIAEGYSVSREKKESFPLTVTSAQKNPTAFYLCASSRSAQETQYFGPGTRLLVL.

This sequence joins TRBV28 and TRBJ2-5; D perhaps matches TRBD1 (8 bases). In germline, CDR1 is MDHEN, CDR2 SYDVKM. The V and J ends lost 5 bases and 3 bases respectively, with 16 bases between them. The CDR3 covers 15 residues. The CDR3 DNA is TGTGCCAGCAGTCCGGATACAGGGGGGGAAGAGACCCAGTACTTC. Its protein is CASSPDTGGEETQYF.

The V gene is TRBV19, the J gene TRBJ1-4; possibly TRBD1 for D (5 bases). The germline CDR1 and CDR2 sequences are LNHDA and SQIVND (reference sequence). The V end was cut by 5 bases, the J end by 9 bases, with 22 bases between. This CDR3 is 16 amino acids long. CDR3 sequence (DNA): TGTGCCAGTAGTTCCCCACAGGAGCATCCTCGACAAAAACTGTTTTTT. Amino acid sequence: CASSSPQEHPRQKLFF. The full variable domain, in which reference TRBV19 and TRBJ1-4 provide the parts outside the CDR3, is DGGITQSPKYLFRKEGQNVTLSCEQNLNHDAMYWYRQDPGQGLRLIYYSQIVNDFQKGDIAEGYSVSREKKESFPLTVTSAQKNPTAFYLCASSSPQEHPRQKLFFGSGTQLSVL.

V is TRBV6-5 and J is TRBJ2-1; no definite D call. This CDR3 is 13 amino acids long. Germline CDR1 MNHEY, CDR2 SVGAGI. The ends were cut back, 1 base at V and 9 bases at J, with 10 bases in the middle. The CDR3 is CASSYFLGSEQFF. The CDR3 bases are TGTGCCAGCAGTTACTTTCTCGGAAGTGAGCAGTTCTTC.

The sample holds a few counts of this clonotype. This chain's CDR3 is CAWRDVGRLGYNSPLHF. DNA for the CDR3: TGTGCCTGGAGAGACGTCGGACGACTCGGTTATAATTCACCCCTCCACTTT. The rearrangement links TRBV30 to TRBJ1-6; no clear D gene. In germline, CDR1 is GTSNPN, CDR2 SVGIG (reference sequence). Trimming removed 3 bases at V and 4 bases at J, with 19 bases between. CDR3 length equals 17 residues.

Many counts were recorded for this clonotype. The rearrangement joins TRBV6-1 to TRBJ1-2, with D perhaps TRBD1 (6 bases). CDR3 length: 15 amino acids. Germline CDR1 and CDR2: MNHNS and SASEGT. V gave up 2 bases and J gave up 8 bases, with 18 bases separating them. DNA of the CDR3: TGTGCCAGCAGTGAAAGGGGGACACCCTATGGGGGCTACACCTTC. It encodes CASSERGTPYGGYTF.

This clonotype was recorded many times. The chain carries TRBV19 and TRBJ2-5; 9 bases map to TRBD2. The trim removed 9 bases at V and 5 bases at J, leaving 10 bases unmatched. The CDR3 totals 14 residues. CDR1 is LNHDA and CDR2 is SQIVND in the germline V gene (reference sequence). The CDR3 reads CASESSGEGETQYF. CDR3 DNA: TGTGCCAGCGAATCTAGCGGGGAGGGCGAGACCCAGTACTTC.

This clonotype has a count of ten or more. The V call is TRBV20-1, the J call TRBJ2-7, with TRBD2 matching 11 bases. This CDR3 is 14 amino acids long. Germline CDR1 is DFQATT and CDR2 is SNEGSKA (reference sequence). Trimming removed 3 bases from V and 3 bases from J; junction bases left unmatched: 4. The CDR3 sequence is CSARGLADNYEQYF. CDR3 DNA: TGCAGTGCTAGGGGACTAGCGGACAACTACGAGCAGTACTTC.

V is TRBV6-2 or TRBV6-3 and J is TRBJ2-7; 9 nucleotides align to TRBD2. There are 16 residues in the CDR3. Germline assignment: CDR1 MNHEY and CDR2 SVGEGT. J gave up 3 bases and V 7 bases, and 13 bases lay outside the gene matches. CDR3 nucleotide sequence: TGTGCCAGCATACGGACAGGTCCAGCGGGAGGCTACGAGCAGTACTTC. This sequence encodes CASIRTGPAGGYEQYF.

This clonotype has ten or more counts. This chain connects TRBV30 to TRBJ2-4, with 8 bases identical to TRBD2. J lost 9 bases, V lost 2 bases, and 15 bases had no gene match. Germline V gene sequence: CDR1 GTSNPN, CDR2 SVGIG (reference sequence). The CDR3 sequence is 16 residues long. This CDR3 is CAWSLLSGNTLSIQYF. The DNA of the CDR3 is TGTGCCTGGAGTTTGCTTAGCGGGAACACTCTCAGCATTCAGTACTTC. The entire variable domain, with the rest obtained from reference TRBV30 and TRBJ2-4, is as follows: SQTIHQWPATLVQPVGSPLSLECTVEGTSNPNLYWYRQAAGRGLQLLFYSVGIGQISSEVPQNLSASRPQDRQFILSSKKLLLSDSGFYLCAWSLLSGNTLSIQYFGAGTRLSVL.